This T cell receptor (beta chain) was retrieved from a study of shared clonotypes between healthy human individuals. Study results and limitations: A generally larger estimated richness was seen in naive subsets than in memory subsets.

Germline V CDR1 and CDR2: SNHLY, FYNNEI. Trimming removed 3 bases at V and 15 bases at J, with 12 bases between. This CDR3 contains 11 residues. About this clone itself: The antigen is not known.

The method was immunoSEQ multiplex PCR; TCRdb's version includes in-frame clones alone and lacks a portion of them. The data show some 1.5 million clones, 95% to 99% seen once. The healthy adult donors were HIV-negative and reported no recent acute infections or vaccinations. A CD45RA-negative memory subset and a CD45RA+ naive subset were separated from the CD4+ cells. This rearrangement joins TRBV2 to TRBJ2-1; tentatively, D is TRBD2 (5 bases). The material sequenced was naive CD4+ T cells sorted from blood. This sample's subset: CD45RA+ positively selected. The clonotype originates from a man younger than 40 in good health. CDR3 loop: CASSEDSLGFF. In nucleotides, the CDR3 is TGTGCCAGCAGTGAGGACTCTTTGGGGTTCTTC.